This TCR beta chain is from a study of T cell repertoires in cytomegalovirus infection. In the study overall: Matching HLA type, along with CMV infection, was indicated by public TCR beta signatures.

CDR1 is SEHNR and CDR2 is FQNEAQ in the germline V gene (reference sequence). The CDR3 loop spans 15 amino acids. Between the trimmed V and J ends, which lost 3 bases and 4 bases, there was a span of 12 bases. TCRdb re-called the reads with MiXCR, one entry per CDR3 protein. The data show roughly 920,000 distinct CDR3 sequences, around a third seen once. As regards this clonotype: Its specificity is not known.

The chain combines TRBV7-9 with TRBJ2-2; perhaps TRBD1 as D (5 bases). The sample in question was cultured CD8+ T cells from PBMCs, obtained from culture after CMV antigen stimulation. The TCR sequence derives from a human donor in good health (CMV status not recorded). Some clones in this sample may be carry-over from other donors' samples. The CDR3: CASSFWQGPTGELFF. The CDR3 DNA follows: TGTGCCAGCAGCTTTTGGCAGGGCCCCACCGGGGAGCTGTTTTTT.